The source of this T cell receptor (beta chain) is a study of spatial heterogeneity in lung cancer. This clonotype was seen at least ten times. Time point reported: blood at routine non-recurrence follow-up after resection. TCRdb reprocessed the 5' RACE reads with MiXCR, giving one entry per CDR3 protein. The sample has about 33,000 distinct CDR3 sequences; about 10% are singletons. V gave up 6 bases and J gave up 4 bases; unmatched junction bases: 3. The length of the CDR3 is 13 residues. Germline loops: CDR1 ENHRY, CDR2 SYGVKD. This clonotype was sampled from a female donor with early-stage non-small cell lung cancer. The chain has TRBV10-3 and TRBJ2-3; TRBD1 matches 8 bases. The input for sequencing was PBMCs, taken at follow-up. CDR3 in DNA: TGTGCCATCAGCGAGACAGGGGCAGATACGCAGTATTTT. It encodes CAISETGADTQYF.